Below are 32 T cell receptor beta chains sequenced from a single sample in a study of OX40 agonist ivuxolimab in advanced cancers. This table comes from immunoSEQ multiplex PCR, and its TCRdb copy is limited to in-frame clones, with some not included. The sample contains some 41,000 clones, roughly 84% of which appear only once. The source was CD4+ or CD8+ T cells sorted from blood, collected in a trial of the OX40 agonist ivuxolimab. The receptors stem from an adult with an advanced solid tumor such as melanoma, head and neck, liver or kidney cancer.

CDR3 residues: CASSSLQGSGNTIYF. DNA of the CDR3: TGTGCCAGCAGCTCCTTACAGGGATCCGGAAACACCATATATTTT. This chain connects TRBV11-2 to TRBJ1-3; D is perhaps TRBD1 (6 bases). V was pared by 4 bases and J by 4 bases, with 14 bases between. Germline V gene lookup returns CDR1 SGHAT and CDR2 FQNNGV. The CDR3 covers 15 residues. Full variable domain (outside the CDR3, taken from reference TRBV11-2 and TRBJ1-3): EAGVAQSPRYKIIEKRQSVAFWCNPISGHATLYWYQQILGQGPKLLIQFQNNGVVDDSQLPKDRFSAERLKGVDSTLKIQPAKLEDSAVYLCASSSLQGSGNTIYFGEGSWLTVV.

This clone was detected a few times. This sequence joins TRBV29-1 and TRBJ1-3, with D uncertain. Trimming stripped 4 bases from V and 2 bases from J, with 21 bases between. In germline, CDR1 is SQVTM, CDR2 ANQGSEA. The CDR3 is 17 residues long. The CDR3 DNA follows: TGCAGCGTTGTTAGTGGAGGTCCCAAAGAAGCTGGAAACACCATATATTTT. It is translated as CSVVSGGPKEAGNTIYF.

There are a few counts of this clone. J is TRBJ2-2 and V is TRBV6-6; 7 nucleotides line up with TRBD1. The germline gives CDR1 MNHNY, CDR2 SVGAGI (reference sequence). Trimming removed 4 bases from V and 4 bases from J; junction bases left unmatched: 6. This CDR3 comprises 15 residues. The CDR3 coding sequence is TGTGCCAGCAGTTTGGGGACAGTTCTCACCGGGGAGCTGTTTTTT. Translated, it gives CASSLGTVLTGELFF.

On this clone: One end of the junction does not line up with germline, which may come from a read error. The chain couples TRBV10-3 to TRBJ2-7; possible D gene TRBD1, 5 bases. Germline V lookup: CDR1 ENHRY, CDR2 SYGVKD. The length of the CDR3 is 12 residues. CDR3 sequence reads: CAIGDSSYEQYF. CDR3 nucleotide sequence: TGTGCCATCGGTGACAGCTCCTACGAGCAGTACTTC.

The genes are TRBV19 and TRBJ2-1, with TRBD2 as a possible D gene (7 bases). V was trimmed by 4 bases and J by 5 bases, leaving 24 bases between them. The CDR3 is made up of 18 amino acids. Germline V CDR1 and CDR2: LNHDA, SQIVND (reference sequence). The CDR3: CASSTPGWGGGYDNEQFF. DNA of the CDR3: TGTGCCAGTAGTACCCCCGGGTGGGGCGGGGGCTACGACAATGAGCAGTTCTTC. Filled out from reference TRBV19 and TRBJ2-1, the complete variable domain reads DGGITQSPKYLFRKEGQNVTLSCEQNLNHDAMYWYRQDPGQGLRLIYYSQIVNDFQKGDIAEGYSVSREKKESFPLTVTSAQKNPTAFYLCASSTPGWGGGYDNEQFFGPGTRLTVL.

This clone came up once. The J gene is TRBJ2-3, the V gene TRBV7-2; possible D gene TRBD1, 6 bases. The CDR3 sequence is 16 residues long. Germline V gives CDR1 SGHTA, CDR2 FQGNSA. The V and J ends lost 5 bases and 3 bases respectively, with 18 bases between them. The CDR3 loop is CASSPRQVGRTDTQYF. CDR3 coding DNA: TGTGCCAGCAGCCCACGACAGGTTGGGCGTACAGATACGCAGTATTTT.

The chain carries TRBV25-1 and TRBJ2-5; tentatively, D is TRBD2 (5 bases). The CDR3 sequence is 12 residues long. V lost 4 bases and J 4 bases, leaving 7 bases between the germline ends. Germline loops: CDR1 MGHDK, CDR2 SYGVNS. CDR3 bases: TGTGCCAGCAGTGGGGAGAGAGAGACCCAGTACTTC. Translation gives CASSGERETQYF.

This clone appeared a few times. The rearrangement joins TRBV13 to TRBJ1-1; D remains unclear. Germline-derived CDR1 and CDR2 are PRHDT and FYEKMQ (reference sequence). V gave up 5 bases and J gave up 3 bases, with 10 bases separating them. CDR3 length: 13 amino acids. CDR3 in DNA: TGTGCCAGCAGCCAGACTTCGGACACTGAAGCTTTCTTT. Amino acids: CASSQTSDTEAFF.

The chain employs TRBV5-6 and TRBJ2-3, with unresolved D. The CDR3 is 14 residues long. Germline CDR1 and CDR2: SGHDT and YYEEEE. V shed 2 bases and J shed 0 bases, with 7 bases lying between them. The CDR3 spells CASSFSDSTDTQYF. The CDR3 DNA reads TGTGCCAGCAGCTTCAGCGACAGCACAGATACGCAGTATTTT.

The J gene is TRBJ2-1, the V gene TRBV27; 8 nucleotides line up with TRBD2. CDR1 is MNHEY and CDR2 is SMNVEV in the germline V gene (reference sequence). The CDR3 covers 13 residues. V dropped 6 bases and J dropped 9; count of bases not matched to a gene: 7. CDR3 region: CASRLKSGSEQFF. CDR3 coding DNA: TGTGCCAGCAGGTTGAAAAGCGGGAGTGAGCAGTTCTTC.

CDR3 DNA: TGCGCCAGCAGCCACGGTCCTGTCGGAGCCTACGAGCAGTACTTC. Residues: CASSHGPVGAYEQYF. The rearrangement uses TRBV4-1 and TRBJ2-7; D is uncertain. Germline loops: CDR1 MGHRA, CDR2 YSYEKL. V was trimmed by 3 bases and J by 2 bases, leaving 14 bases between them. The CDR3 loop spans 15 amino acids.

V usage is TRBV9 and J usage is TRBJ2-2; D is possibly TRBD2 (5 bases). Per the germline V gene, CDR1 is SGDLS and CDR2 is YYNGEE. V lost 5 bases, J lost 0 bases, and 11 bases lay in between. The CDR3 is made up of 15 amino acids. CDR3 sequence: CASSLTGANTGELFF. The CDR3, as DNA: TGTGCCAGCAGTTTAACCGGGGCGAACACCGGGGAGCTGTTTTTT.

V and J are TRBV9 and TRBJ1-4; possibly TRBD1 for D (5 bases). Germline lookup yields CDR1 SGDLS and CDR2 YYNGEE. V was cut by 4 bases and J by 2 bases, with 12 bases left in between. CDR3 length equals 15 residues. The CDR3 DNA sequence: TGTGCCAGCAGCTCCACGGGGGGGACTAATGAAAAACTGTTTTTT. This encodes CASSSTGGTNEKLFF. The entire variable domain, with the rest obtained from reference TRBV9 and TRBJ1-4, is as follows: DSGVTQTPKHLITATGQRVTLRCSPRSGDLSVYWYQQSLDQGLQFLIQYYNGEERAKGNILERFSAQQFPDLHSELNLSSLELGDSALYFCASSSTGGTNEKLFFGSGTQLSVL.

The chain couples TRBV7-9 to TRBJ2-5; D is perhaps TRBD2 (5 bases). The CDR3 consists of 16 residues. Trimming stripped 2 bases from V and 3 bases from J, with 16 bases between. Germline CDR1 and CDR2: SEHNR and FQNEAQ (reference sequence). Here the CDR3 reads CASSLPLERPEETQYF. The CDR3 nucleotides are TGTGCCAGCAGCTTACCCCTCGAGCGGCCTGAAGAGACCCAGTACTTC.

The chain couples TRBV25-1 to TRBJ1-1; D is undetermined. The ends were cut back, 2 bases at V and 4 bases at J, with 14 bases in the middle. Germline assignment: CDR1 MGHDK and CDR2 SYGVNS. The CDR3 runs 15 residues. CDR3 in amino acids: CASSERVGQVTEAFF. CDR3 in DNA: TGTGCCAGCAGTGAACGGGTGGGCCAGGTCACTGAAGCTTTCTTT.

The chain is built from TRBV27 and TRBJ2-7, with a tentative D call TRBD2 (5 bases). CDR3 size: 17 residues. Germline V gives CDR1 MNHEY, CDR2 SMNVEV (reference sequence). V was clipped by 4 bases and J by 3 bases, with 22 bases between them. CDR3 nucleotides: TGTGCCAGCAGTTCAACCGCGTCGAGAAAAGGAGGCTACGAGCAGTACTTC. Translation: CASSSTASRKGGYEQYF.

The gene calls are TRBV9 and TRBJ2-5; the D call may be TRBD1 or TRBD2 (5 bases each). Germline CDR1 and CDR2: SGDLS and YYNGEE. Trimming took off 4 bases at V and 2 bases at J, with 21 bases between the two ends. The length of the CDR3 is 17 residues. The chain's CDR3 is CASSQTYRGPLQETQYF. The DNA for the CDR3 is TGTGCCAGCAGCCAGACTTACCGGGGCCCGTTACAAGAGACCCAGTACTTC. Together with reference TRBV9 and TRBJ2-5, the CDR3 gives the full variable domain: DSGVTQTPKHLITATGQRVTLRCSPRSGDLSVYWYQQSLDQGLQFLIQYYNGEERAKGNILERFSAQQFPDLHSELNLSSLELGDSALYFCASSQTYRGPLQETQYFGPGTRLLVL.

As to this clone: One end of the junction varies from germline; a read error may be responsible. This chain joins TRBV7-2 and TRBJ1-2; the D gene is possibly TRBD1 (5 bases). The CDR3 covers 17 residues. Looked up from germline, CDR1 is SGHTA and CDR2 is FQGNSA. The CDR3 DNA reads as TGCGCCAGCAGCCAAGATGCCTCCAGGGCGGAGAACTATGGCTACACCTTC. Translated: CASSQDASRAENYGYTF. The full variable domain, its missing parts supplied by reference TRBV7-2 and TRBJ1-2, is GAGVSQSPSNKVTEKGKDVELRCDPISGHTALYWYRQSLGQGLEFLIYFQGNSAPDKSGLPSDRFSAERTGGSVSTLTIQRTQQEDSAVYLCASSQDASRAENYGYTFGSGTRLTVV.

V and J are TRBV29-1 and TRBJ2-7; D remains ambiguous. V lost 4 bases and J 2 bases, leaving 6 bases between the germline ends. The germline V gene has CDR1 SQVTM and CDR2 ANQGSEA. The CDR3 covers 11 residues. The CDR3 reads CSVGDPYEQYF. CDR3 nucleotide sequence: TGCAGCGTTGGGGATCCCTACGAGCAGTACTTC.

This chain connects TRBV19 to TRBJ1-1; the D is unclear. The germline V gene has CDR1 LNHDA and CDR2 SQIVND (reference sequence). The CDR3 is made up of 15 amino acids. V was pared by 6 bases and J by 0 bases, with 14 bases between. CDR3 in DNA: TGTGCCAGTAGCACCGACCCCGAGATGAACACTGAAGCTTTCTTT. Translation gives CASSTDPEMNTEAFF.

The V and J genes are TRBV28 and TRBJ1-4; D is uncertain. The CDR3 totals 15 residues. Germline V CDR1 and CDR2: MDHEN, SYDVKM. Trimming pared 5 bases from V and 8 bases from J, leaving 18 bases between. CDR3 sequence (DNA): TGTGCCAGCAGTACCTACAACTGGACTAGGGAAAAACTGTTTTTT. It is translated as CASSTYNWTREKLFF.

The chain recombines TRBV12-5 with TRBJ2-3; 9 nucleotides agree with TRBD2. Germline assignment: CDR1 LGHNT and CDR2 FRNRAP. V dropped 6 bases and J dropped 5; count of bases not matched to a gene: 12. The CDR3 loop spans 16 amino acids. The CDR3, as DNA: TGTGCTAGTGGCGGAACTAGCGGGTCTTTGGGAGATACGCAGTATTTT. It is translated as CASGGTSGSLGDTQYF.

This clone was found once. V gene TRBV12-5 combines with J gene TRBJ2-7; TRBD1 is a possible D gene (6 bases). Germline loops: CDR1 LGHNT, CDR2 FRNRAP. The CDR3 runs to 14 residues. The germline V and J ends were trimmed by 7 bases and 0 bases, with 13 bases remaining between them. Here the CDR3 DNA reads TGTGCTAGTGTCTCCCGGGACAACTCCTACGAGCAGTACTTC. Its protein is CASVSRDNSYEQYF.

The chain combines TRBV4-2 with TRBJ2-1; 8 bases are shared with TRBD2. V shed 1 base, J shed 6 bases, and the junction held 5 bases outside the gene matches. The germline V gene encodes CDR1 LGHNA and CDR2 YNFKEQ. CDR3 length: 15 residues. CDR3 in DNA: TGTGCCAGCAGCCAAGTCCAGCGGGGGTTCAATGAGCAGTTCTTC. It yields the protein CASSQVQRGFNEQFF.

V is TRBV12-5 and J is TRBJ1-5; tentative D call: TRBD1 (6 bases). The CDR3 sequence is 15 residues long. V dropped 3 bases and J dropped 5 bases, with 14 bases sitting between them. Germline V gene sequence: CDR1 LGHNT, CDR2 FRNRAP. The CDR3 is CASGFNRVTDQPQHF. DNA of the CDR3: TGTGCTAGTGGTTTTAACAGGGTGACGGATCAGCCCCAGCATTTT. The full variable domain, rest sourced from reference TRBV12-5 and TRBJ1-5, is DARVTQTPRHKVTEMGQEVTMRCQPILGHNTVFWYRQTMMQGLELLAYFRNRAPLDDSGMPKDRFSAEMPDATLATLKIQPSEPRDSAVYFCASGFNRVTDQPQHFGDGTRLSIL.

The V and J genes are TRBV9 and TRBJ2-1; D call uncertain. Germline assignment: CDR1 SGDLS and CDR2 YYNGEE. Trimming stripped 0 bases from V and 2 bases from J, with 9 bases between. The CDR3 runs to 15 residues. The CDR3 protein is CASSVAAVTYNEQFF. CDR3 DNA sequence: TGTGCCAGCAGCGTAGCGGCAGTTACCTACAATGAGCAGTTCTTC.

CDR3 loop: CASRLQVLSYEQYF. The CDR3 bases are TGCGCCAGCAGACTACAGGTCCTCTCCTACGAGCAGTACTTC. The V call is TRBV4-1, the J call TRBJ2-7; possibly TRBD1 for D (5 bases). In germline, CDR1 is MGHRA, CDR2 YSYEKL. This CDR3 region has 14 residues. The V end lost 6 bases, the J end lost 0 bases, and 12 bases lay between the germline ends.

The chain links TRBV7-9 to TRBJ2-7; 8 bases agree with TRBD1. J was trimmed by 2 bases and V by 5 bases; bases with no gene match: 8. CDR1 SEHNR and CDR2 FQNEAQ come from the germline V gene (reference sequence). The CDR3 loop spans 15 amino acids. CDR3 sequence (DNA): TGTGCCAGCAGCCCGACAGGGGAAGGGACCTACGAGCAGTACTTC. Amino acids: CASSPTGEGTYEQYF.

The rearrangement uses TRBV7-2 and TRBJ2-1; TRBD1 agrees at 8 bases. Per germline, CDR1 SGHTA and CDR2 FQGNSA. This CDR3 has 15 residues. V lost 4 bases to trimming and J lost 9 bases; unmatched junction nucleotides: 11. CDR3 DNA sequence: TGTGCCAGCAGCTGGCAGGGGGCTTTTCGTTTTGAGCAGTTCTTC. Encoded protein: CASSWQGAFRFEQFF.

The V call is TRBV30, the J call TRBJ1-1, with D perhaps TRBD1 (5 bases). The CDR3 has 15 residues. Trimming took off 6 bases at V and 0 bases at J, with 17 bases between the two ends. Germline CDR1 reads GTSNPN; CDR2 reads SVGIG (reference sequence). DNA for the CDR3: TGTGCCTGTTCTAAACTCGGGGGACTGAACACTGAAGCTTTCTTT. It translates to CACSKLGGLNTEAFF.

The CDR3 DNA follows: TGTGCCAGCAGTCCCTGGACTAGTGGGGCCTACAATGAGCAGTTCTTC. Its translation is CASSPWTSGAYNEQFF. The chain has TRBV27 and TRBJ2-1; 7 positions agree with TRBD2. The germline V gene encodes CDR1 MNHEY and CDR2 SMNVEV (reference sequence). The CDR3 is made up of 16 amino acids. The V segment lost 5 bases and the J segment 2 bases; nucleotides outside the gene matches: 9.

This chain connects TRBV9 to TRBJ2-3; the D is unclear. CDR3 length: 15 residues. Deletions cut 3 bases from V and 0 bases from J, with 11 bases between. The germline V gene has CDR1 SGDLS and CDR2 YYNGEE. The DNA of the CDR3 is TGTGCCAGCAGCGAAGGCGTACTCAGCACAGATACGCAGTATTTT. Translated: CASSEGVLSTDTQYF.